This T cell receptor beta chain was profiled in a study of blood T cell repertoires in COVID-19. Profiled with immunoSEQ multiplex PCR; TCRdb holds only in-frame clones, not every one. Here the sample spans over 110,000 clones, 65% to 85% being singletons. V was pared by 6 bases and J by 4 bases, with 10 bases between. Germline-derived CDR1 and CDR2 are SNHLY and FYNNEI. This CDR3 is 12 amino acids long. Sequencing input: peripheral blood. This chain joins TRBV2 and TRBJ2-7, with TRBD1 as a possible D gene (5 bases). This clonotype was obtained from a woman in her fifties or sixties with acute or convalescent COVID-19. In nucleotides, the CDR3 is TGTGCCAGCAGACCCGACAGTTACGAGCAGTACTTC. Protein product: CASRPDSYEQYF.